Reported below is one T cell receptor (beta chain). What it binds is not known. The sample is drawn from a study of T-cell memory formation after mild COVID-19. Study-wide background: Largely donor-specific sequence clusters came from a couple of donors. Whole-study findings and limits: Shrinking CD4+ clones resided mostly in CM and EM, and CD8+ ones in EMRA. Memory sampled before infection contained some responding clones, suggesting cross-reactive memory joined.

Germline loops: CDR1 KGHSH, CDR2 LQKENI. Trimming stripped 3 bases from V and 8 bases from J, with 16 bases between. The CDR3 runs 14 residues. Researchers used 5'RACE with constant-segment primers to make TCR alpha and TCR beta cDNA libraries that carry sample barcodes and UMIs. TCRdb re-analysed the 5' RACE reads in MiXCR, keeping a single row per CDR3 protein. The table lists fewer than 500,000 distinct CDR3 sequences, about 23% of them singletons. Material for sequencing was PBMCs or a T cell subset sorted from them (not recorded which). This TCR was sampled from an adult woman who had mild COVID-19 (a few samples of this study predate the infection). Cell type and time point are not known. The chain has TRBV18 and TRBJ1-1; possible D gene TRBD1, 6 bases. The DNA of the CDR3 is TGTGCCAGCTCACCGGGCGGTAACAGGGCAGAAGCTTTCTTT. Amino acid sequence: CASSPGGNRAEAFF. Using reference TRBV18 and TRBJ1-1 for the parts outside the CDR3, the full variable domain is NAGVMQNPRHLVRRRGQEARLRCSPMKGHSHVYWYRQLPEEGLKFMVYLQKENIIDESGMPKERFSAEFPKEGPSILRIQQVVRGDSAAYFCASSPGGNRAEAFFGQGTRLTVV.